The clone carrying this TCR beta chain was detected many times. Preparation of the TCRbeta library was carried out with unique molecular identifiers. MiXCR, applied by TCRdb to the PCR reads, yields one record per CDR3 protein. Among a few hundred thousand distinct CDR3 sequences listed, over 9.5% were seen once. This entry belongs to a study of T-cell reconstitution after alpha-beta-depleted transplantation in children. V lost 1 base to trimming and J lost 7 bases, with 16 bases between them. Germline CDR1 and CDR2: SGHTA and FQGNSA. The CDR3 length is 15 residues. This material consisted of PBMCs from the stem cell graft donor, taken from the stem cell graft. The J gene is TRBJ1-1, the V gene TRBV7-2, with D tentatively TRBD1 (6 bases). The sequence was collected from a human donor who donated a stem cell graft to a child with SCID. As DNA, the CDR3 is TGTGCCAGCAGCTTAGACTCGTTGGAGGGGGGTGAAGCTTTCTTT. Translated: CASSLDSLEGGEAFF.